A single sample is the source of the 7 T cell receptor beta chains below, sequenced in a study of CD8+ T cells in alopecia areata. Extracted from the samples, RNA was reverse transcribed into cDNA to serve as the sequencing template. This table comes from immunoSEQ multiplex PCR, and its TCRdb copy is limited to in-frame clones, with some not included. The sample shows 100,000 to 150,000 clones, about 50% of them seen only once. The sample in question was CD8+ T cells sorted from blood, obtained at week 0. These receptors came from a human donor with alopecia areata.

The chain's CDR3 is CASSLLDSPLHF. The CDR3 DNA is TGTGCCAGCAGCTTATTGGATTCACCCCTCCACTTT. This chain links TRBV13 with TRBJ1-6; D remains ambiguous. The CDR3 extends over 12 amino acids. In germline, CDR1 is PRHDT, CDR2 FYEKMQ (reference sequence). Trimming took off 2 bases at V and 8 bases at J, with 4 bases between the two ends.

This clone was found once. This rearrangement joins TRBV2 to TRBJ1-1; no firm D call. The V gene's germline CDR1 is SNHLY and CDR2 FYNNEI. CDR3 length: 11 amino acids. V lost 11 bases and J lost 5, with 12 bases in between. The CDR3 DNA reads TGTGCCGCCCTTCGAGGGACTGAAGCTTTCTTT. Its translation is CAALRGTEAFF.

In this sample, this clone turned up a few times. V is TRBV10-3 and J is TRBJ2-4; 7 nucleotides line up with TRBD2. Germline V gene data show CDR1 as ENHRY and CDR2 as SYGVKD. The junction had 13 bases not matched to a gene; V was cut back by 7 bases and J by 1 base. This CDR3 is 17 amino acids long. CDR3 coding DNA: TGTGCCATCAACAAGTCTAGCGGTGTTTTCGCCAAAAACATTCAGTACTTC. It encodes CAINKSSGVFAKNIQYF.

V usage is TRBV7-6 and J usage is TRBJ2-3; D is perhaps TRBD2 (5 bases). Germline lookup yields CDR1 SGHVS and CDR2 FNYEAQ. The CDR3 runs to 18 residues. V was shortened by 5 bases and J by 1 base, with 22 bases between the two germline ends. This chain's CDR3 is CASSQSLPSGEGTDTQYF. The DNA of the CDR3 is TGTGCCAGCAGCCAGTCACTACCCAGCGGAGAAGGCACAGATACGCAGTATTTT.

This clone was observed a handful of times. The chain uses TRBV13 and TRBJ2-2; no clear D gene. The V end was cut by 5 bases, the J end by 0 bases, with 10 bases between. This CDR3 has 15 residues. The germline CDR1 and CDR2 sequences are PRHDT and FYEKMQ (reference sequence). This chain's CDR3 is CASSPAQPNTGELFF. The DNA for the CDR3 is TGTGCCAGCAGCCCGGCTCAACCGAACACCGGGGAGCTGTTTTTT.

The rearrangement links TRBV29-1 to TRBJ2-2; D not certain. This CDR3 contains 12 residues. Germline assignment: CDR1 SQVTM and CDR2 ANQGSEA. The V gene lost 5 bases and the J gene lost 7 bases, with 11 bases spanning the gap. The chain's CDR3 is CSVTPLSGELFF. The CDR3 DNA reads TGCAGCGTTACCCCTTTGAGCGGGGAGCTGTTTTTT.

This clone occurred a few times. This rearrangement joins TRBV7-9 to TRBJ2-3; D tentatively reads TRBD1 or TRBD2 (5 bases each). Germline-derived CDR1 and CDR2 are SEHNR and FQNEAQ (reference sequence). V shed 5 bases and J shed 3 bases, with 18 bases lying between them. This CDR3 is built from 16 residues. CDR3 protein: CASSNAVGGVTDTQYF. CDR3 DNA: TGTGCCAGCAGCAATGCCGTTGGGGGTGTGACAGATACGCAGTATTTT.